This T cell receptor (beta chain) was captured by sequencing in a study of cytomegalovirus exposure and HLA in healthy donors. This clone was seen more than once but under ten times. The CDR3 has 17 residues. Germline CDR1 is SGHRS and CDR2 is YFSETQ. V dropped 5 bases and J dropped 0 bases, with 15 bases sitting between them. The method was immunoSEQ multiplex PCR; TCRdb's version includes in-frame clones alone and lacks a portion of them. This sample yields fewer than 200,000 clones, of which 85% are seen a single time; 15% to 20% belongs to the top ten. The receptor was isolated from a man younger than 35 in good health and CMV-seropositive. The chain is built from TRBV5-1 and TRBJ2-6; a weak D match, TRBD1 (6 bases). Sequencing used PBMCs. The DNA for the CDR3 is TGCGCCAGCAGGGCCGGGACACCCAACTCTGGGGCCAACGTCCTGACTTTC. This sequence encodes CASRAGTPNSGANVLTF.